The next 20 T cell receptor beta chains were all read from a single sample in a study of T-cell reconstitution after alpha-beta-depleted transplantation in children. Unique molecular identifiers were incorporated when the TCRbeta library was constructed. TCRdb fed the PCR reads into MiXCR, producing one record per CDR3 protein. Here the sample spans approximately 100,000 distinct CDR3 sequences, more than 9% being singletons. The source was PBMCs from the stem cell graft donor, collected from the stem cell graft. The source of these receptors is a human donor who donated a stem cell graft to a child with inherited bone marrow failure.

This clonotype occurred many times. V and J are TRBV6-2 or TRBV6-3 and TRBJ1-2; 8 bases line up with TRBD1. The CDR3 length is 15 residues. CDR1 and CDR2 (germline): MNHEY, SVGEGT. V trimming: 0 bases; J trimming: 8 bases; junction bases outside the gene matches: 8. CDR3 region: CASSYSSLTGVGYTF. In DNA, the CDR3 is TGTGCCAGCAGTTACTCGAGTCTGACAGGGGTCGGCTACACCTTC.

This CDR3 is CASSPTRTARDTQYF. As DNA, the CDR3 is TGCGCCAGCAGCCCCACTCGGACGGCCAGAGATACGCAGTATTTT. This chain links TRBV4-1 with TRBJ2-3; D gene unclear. The V gene lost 4 bases and the J gene lost 5 bases, with 16 bases spanning the gap. This CDR3 has 15 amino acids. Germline V CDR1 and CDR2: MGHRA, YSYEKL.

This clonotype was counted many times. The J gene is TRBJ2-7, the V gene TRBV5-1; unclear D gene. In germline, CDR1 is SGHRS, CDR2 YFSETQ. The CDR3 consists of 15 residues. V lost 0 bases and J lost 0, with 10 bases in between. In DNA form, the CDR3 reads TGCGCCAGCAGCTTGGAAGGTTTGAGCTCCTACGAGCAGTACTTC. This translates into CASSLEGLSSYEQYF.

The gene calls are TRBV5-4 and TRBJ2-1, with 14 bases aligning to TRBD2. The germline CDR1 and CDR2 sequences are SGHNT and YYREEE (reference sequence). Losses at the gene ends were 2 bases for V and 10 bases for J; bases not matched to a gene: 5. The CDR3 has 15 residues. CDR3 in DNA: TGTGCCAGCAGCTTTCCGGGACTAGCGGGAGCCGAGCAGTTCTTC. Protein sequence: CASSFPGLAGAEQFF.

At least ten counts were recorded for this clonotype. A read error may produce the germline difference seen at one junction end. The genes are TRBV29-1 and TRBJ1-1; TRBD1 matches at 7 bases. The CDR3 runs 15 residues. CDR1 and CDR2 (germline): SQVTM, ANQGSEA. CDR3 coding DNA: TGCATCGTTCAAAGGGGACAGCTAATGAACACTGAAGCTTTCTTT. The encoded protein is CIVQRGQLMNTEAFF.

This clonotype was found many times. The chain uses TRBV5-1 and TRBJ1-2; D is perhaps TRBD1 (5 bases). The germline V and J ends were trimmed by 1 base and 8 bases, with 12 bases remaining between them. The CDR3 has 13 amino acids. CDR1 and CDR2 (germline): SGHRS, YFSETQ. CDR3 loop: CASSLMGGDGYTF. CDR3 in DNA: TGCGCCAGCAGCTTGATGGGAGGGGACGGCTACACCTTC.

The rearrangement joins TRBV7-9 to TRBJ2-1; D unclear. This CDR3 is built from 12 residues. From germline, CDR1 is SEHNR and CDR2 FQNEAQ (reference sequence). The V end was cut by 2 bases, the J end by 6 bases, with 5 bases between. The CDR3, as DNA: TGTGCCAGCAGCTTACCCAGCAATGAGCAGTTCTTC. Amino acids: CASSLPSNEQFF.

This chain joins TRBV3-1 and TRBJ2-7; 7 nucleotides match TRBD1. This CDR3 is built from 13 residues. The V gene's germline CDR1 is LGHDT and CDR2 YNNKEL (reference sequence). The J segment lost 6 bases and the V segment lost 6 bases, leaving 8 bases of the junction unmatched. The CDR3 region is CASSRQGPGEQYF. The CDR3 bases are TGTGCCAGCAGTCGACAGGGACCGGGCGAGCAGTACTTC.

This clonotype has at least ten counts. The chain couples TRBV5-1 to TRBJ2-1; D gene ambiguous. Trimming took 1 base from V and 5 from J, leaving 16 bases between them. CDR1 is SGHRS, CDR2 YFSETQ, per germline. This CDR3 comprises 16 residues. The CDR3 loop reads CASSLTTPIQHNEQFF. The CDR3 DNA reads TGCGCCAGCAGCTTGACGACCCCCATACAACACAATGAGCAGTTCTTC.

The chain joins TRBV18 to TRBJ1-1; the D is unclear. V shed 4 bases and J shed 3 bases, with 9 bases lying between them. Germline loops: CDR1 KGHSH, CDR2 LQKENI. The CDR3 has 13 amino acids. The CDR3 nucleotides are TGTGCCAGCTCACAGGGTCGGGACACTGAAGCTTTCTTT. Protein: CASSQGRDTEAFF.

A few counts support this clonotype. Since a much larger clone is just one base distant, this may be a read error. V usage is TRBV5-1 and J usage is TRBJ2-7; D perhaps matches TRBD2 (6 bases). The V gene lost 5 bases and the J gene lost 6 bases, with 18 bases spanning the gap. Germline V CDR1 and CDR2: SGHRS, YFSETQ. This CDR3 has 14 residues. CDR3 sequence: CASRRGGAVTEQYF. In DNA, the CDR3 is TGCGCCAGCAGACGTGGAGGGGCAGTAACCGAGCAGTACTTC.

This clonotype was counted at least ten times. V and J are TRBV27 and TRBJ1-1; maybe TRBD1 (5 bases). The CDR3 has 14 residues. V was pared by 2 bases and J by 7 bases, with 14 bases between. Germline values: CDR1 MNHEY, CDR2 SMNVEV (reference sequence). The CDR3 DNA follows: TGTGCCAGCAGTTTAACGGGCAGGGTTCTTGAAGCTTTCTTT. The encoded protein is CASSLTGRVLEAFF.

In its sample, this clonotype was seen many times. The V and J genes are TRBV27 and TRBJ2-5; perhaps TRBD2 as D (6 bases). Germline V gene lookup returns CDR1 MNHEY and CDR2 SMNVEV (reference sequence). Trimming took 0 bases from V and 4 from J, leaving 21 bases between them. The CDR3 covers 18 residues. CDR3 protein: CASSLSWPGSSGRETQYF. In nucleotides, the CDR3 is TGTGCCAGCAGTTTATCGTGGCCGGGGAGTAGCGGTCGAGAGACCCAGTACTTC.

This chain joins TRBV20-1 and TRBJ2-3; 10 bases fit TRBD2. Per germline, CDR1 DFQATT and CDR2 SNEGSKA (reference sequence). The CDR3 runs to 16 residues. The CDR3 spells CCARGASGGASDTQYF. In DNA, the CDR3 is TGCTGCGCTAGAGGGGCAAGCGGGGGGGCCTCAGATACGCAGTATTTT.

This clonotype was counted many times. V is TRBV7-2 and J is TRBJ1-6; D call uncertain. The CDR3 loop spans 13 amino acids. V lost 3 bases to trimming and J lost 10 bases, with 10 bases between them. Germline-derived CDR1 and CDR2 are SGHTA and FQGNSA. The DNA for the CDR3 is TGTGCCAGCAGCTTCGGGTTAACCTCACCCCTCCACTTT. This gives the protein CASSFGLTSPLHF.

This clonotype was detected many times. V is TRBV7-8 and J is TRBJ2-7; no reliable D call. The ends were cut back, 5 bases at V and 0 bases at J, with 11 bases in the middle. The germline CDR1 and CDR2 sequences are SGHVS and FQNEAQ. The CDR3 covers 14 residues. CDR3 nucleotides: TGTGCCAGCAGCATACTACCAAGCTCCTACGAGCAGTACTTC. This gives the protein CASSILPSSYEQYF.

This clonotype occurred many times. The chain couples TRBV20-1 to TRBJ2-7; D remains unclear. The CDR3 covers 14 residues. From germline, CDR1 is DFQATT and CDR2 SNEGSKA (reference sequence). The V end lost 0 bases, the J end lost 2 bases, and 11 bases lay between the germline ends. CDR3 DNA: TGCAGTGCTAGAGATCGTGGGCTTCCCTACGAGCAGTACTTC. Residues: CSARDRGLPYEQYF.

This clonotype has at least ten counts. The chain uses TRBV7-9 and TRBJ2-3, with 12 bases that match TRBD2. The CDR3 runs 18 residues. The trim removed 3 bases at V and 5 bases at J, leaving 12 bases unmatched. The germline gives CDR1 SEHNR, CDR2 FQNEAQ (reference sequence). The CDR3: CASSFPPRLAGAEDTQYF. The CDR3, as DNA: TGTGCCAGCAGCTTCCCCCCGCGACTAGCGGGAGCCGAAGATACGCAGTATTTT.

This clonotype has ten or more counts. The V call is TRBV5-1, the J call TRBJ2-3; D not resolved. The CDR3 is 14 residues long. The germline V gene encodes CDR1 SGHRS and CDR2 YFSETQ. The ends were cut back, 1 base at V and 2 bases at J, with 8 bases in the middle. The CDR3 nucleotides read TGCGCCAGCAGCTTGACGGATCACACAGATACGCAGTATTTT. Translation gives CASSLTDHTDTQYF.

This clonotype was found many times. The chain employs TRBV9 and TRBJ2-1; the D gene is possibly TRBD1 (5 bases). CDR3 length: 15 amino acids. V dropped 0 bases and J dropped 2 bases, with 9 bases sitting between them. The germline V gene has CDR1 SGDLS and CDR2 YYNGEE. The CDR3 protein is CASSVEGSPYNEQFF. Written as DNA, the CDR3 is TGTGCCAGCAGCGTAGAGGGGTCCCCCTACAATGAGCAGTTCTTC. Supplemented by reference TRBV9 and TRBJ2-1, the full variable domain reads DSGVTQTPKHLITATGQRVTLRCSPRSGDLSVYWYQQSLDQGLQFLIQYYNGEERAKGNILERFSAQQFPDLHSELNLSSLELGDSALYFCASSVEGSPYNEQFFGPGTRLTVL.